A selection of T cell receptor beta chains follows, all from one sample in a study of blood T cells in healthy people across ages. TCRdb reprocessed the 5' RACE reads with MiXCR, giving one entry per CDR3 protein. The sample consists of hundreds of thousands of distinct CDR3 sequences, under 70% of them appearing once. The sequencing input was blood. The receptors here all came from a man in his 60s in good health. The CDR3 runs from the conserved cysteine through the conserved F or W. A D gene is named only where the DNA matches it firmly. Clone sizes are given selectively: once, few, many, or a class where the clone is expanded.

j_call d_call clone_size v_call cdr3_aa cdr3_nt
TRBJ1-6 NA few TRBV28 CASRRSYNSPLHF TGTGCCAGCAGGCGCTCCTATAATTCACCCCTCCACTTT
TRBJ1-2 TRBD1 NA TRBV27 CASSPRDRPNYGYTF TGTGCCAGCAGTCCTCGGGACAGGCCTAACTATGGCTACACCTTC
TRBJ2-5 TRBD1 NA TRBV10-3 CAISGDRGQETQYF TGTGCCATCAGTGGTGACAGGGGGCAAGAGACCCAGTACTTC
TRBJ2-5 NA NA TRBV12-3/TRBV12-4 CASSKDSGTQYF TGTGCCAGCAGTAAAGACAGCGGGACCCAGTACTTC
TRBJ2-4 TRBD2 NA TRBV20-1 CSAVRGGAFQVGAKNIQYF TGCAGTGCTGTCCGGGGGGGCGCCTTCCAAGTAGGTGCGAAAAACATTCAGTACTTC
TRBJ2-3 NA NA TRBV7-9 CASSLVTGRKDTQYF TGTGCCAGCAGCTTAGTGACAGGGAGGAAAGATACGCAGTATTTT
TRBJ2-7 TRBD1 NA TRBV7-2 CASSLAGQVYSYEQYF TGTGCCAGCAGCTTAGCGGGACAGGTATACTCCTACGAGCAGTACTTC
TRBJ1-5 NA NA TRBV7-2 CASSLDGGPNQPQHF TGTGCCAGCAGCTTAGATGGGGGCCCGAATCAGCCCCAGCATTTT
TRBJ1-3 NA NA TRBV7-9 CASRIGGNTIYF TGTGCCAGCAGGATTGGGGGAAACACCATATATTTT
TRBJ2-3 NA NA TRBV5-1 CASNPGDDTDTQYF TGCGCCAGCAACCCGGGAGATGACACAGATACGCAGTATTTT
TRBJ1-1 NA once TRBV9 CASSVEGTEAFF TGTGCCAGCAGCGTAGAAGGCACTGAAGCTTTCTTT
TRBJ2-5 TRBD1 NA TRBV20-1 CSAETGVGETQYF TGCAGTGCGGAGACAGGGGTGGGAGAGACCCAGTACTTC
TRBJ2-5 NA NA TRBV4-2 CASSQDLAGVHETQYF TGTGCCAGCAGCCAAGATCTGGCAGGGGTTCACGAGACCCAGTACTTC
TRBJ2-3 NA few TRBV20-1 CSAGWDTRSTDTQYF TGCAGTGCTGGATGGGACACTCGAAGCACAGATACGCAGTATTTT
TRBJ2-1 TRBD2 few TRBV20-1 CSAYPGTSGGAGEQFF TGCAGTGCTTATCCCGGGACTAGCGGGGGGGCCGGTGAGCAGTTCTTC
TRBJ1-1 TRBD1 NA TRBV4-1 CASSQGRAGGKDTEAFF TGCGCCAGCAGCCAAGGAAGGGCAGGGGGTAAGGACACTGAAGCTTTCTTT
TRBJ2-5 NA few TRBV6-6 CASSYTRGAGETQYF TGTGCCAGCAGTTACACCAGGGGCGCGGGAGAGACCCAGTACTTC
TRBJ1-2 TRBD1 NA TRBV10-3 CAISSGQGYGYNF TGTGCCATCAGTTCGGGACAGGGTTATGGCTACAACTTC
TRBJ1-1 NA many TRBV2 CASRRAEEGTEAFF TGTGCCAGCAGACGGGCCGAGGAGGGCACTGAAGCTTTCTTT
TRBJ1-2 NA NA TRBV5-4 CASSLGGKYGYTF TGTGCCAGCAGCTTGGGGGGGAAGTATGGCTACACCTTC
TRBJ2-3 NA NA TRBV15 CATSRDKGLSDTQYF TGTGCCACCAGCAGAGATAAAGGGTTATCAGATACGCAGTATTTT
TRBJ2-7 TRBD1 NA TRBV3-1 CASSQGALGQSYEQYF TGTGCCAGCAGCCAAGGAGCGTTGGGACAGTCCTACGAGCAGTACTTC